Following are 23 T cell receptor beta chains from one sample sequenced in a study of STAT3 mutations in large granular lymphocyte leukemia. The antigens for these receptors are not known. Only in-frame clones appear in the TCRdb table, and some are missing; sequencing was by immunoSEQ multiplex PCR. The sample comprises 10,000 to 15,000 clones, around 90% of which are singletons, and 33% rests with the top ten. General study findings and limits: Every T-LGLL patient had at least one immunodominant TCRbeta clonotype.

Sequences were obtained from peripheral blood mononuclear cells. All receptors come from a man aged 35 to 55 with T-cell large granular lymphocyte leukemia. Some clones in this sample may be carry-over from other donors' samples.

This clone was found once. The chain carries TRBV21-1 and TRBJ2-1. TRBV21-1 is termed a pseudogene. The CDR3 runs to 9 residues. The CDR3 here is CASSKASFF. The CDR3 DNA sequence: TGTGCCAGCAGCAAAGCGTCGTTCTTC.

This clone showed up just once. The chain has TRBV29-1 and TRBJ1-5, with TRBD1 as a possible D gene (5 bases). CDR1 and CDR2 (germline): SQVTM, ANQGSEA. The CDR3 loop spans 13 amino acids. Trimming stripped 4 bases from V and 5 bases from J, with 12 bases between. The CDR3: CSVGRDGDQPQHF. CDR3 in DNA: TGCAGCGTTGGCCGGGACGGAGATCAGCCCCAGCATTTT.

The chain employs TRBV7-9 and TRBJ1-1; D unresolved. V was cut by 4 bases and J by 8 bases, with 8 bases left in between. From germline, CDR1 is SEHNR and CDR2 FQNEAQ (reference sequence). The CDR3 spans 11 residues. This CDR3 is CASSSAMEAFF. DNA of the CDR3: TGTGCCAGCAGCTCCGCGATGGAAGCTTTCTTT. Complete variable domain (other parts from reference TRBV7-9 and TRBJ1-1): DTGVSQNPRHKITKRGQNVTFRCDPISEHNRLYWYRQTLGQGPEFLTYFQNEAQLEKSRLLSDRFSAERPKGSFSTLEIQRTEQGDSAMYLCASSSAMEAFFGQGTRLTVV.

This sequence joins TRBV7-9 and TRBJ1-2, with a weak D call TRBD1 (5 bases). Germline V lookup: CDR1 SEHNR, CDR2 FQNEAQ (reference sequence). This CDR3 region has 18 residues. V lost 1 base and J 4 bases, leaving 22 bases between the germline ends. CDR3: CASSLEGIGPRIAYGYTF. In nucleotides, the CDR3 is TGTGCCAGCAGCTTAGAGGGGATCGGACCCAGGATCGCCTATGGCTACACCTTC.

This rearrangement joins TRBV5-1 to TRBJ2-5, with D maybe TRBD1 (6 bases). The CDR3 runs to 15 residues. The ends were cut back, 0 bases at V and 1 base at J, with 10 bases in the middle. The germline gives CDR1 SGHRS, CDR2 YFSETQ. CDR3 protein: CASSLAGHLQETQYF. The CDR3 DNA reads as TGCGCCAGCAGCTTGGCGGGACACCTCCAAGAGACCCAGTACTTC.

This chain links TRBV7-9 with TRBJ2-4; no definite D call. This CDR3 has 14 residues. From germline, CDR1 is SEHNR and CDR2 FQNEAQ (reference sequence). The V and J ends lost 4 bases and 0 bases respectively, with 7 bases between them. The CDR3 nucleotides are TGTGCCAGCAGCTCTCTCATAGCCAAAAACATTCAGTACTTC. Translation: CASSSLIAKNIQYF.

The chain carries TRBV4-1 and TRBJ1-2; D gene uncertain. The CDR3 length is 15 residues. Germline CDR1 and CDR2: MGHRA and YSYEKL. Trimming shortened V by 0 bases and J by 2 bases, and 10 bases separated the two germline ends. This chain's CDR3 is CASSQDQDANYGYTF. The DNA for the CDR3 is TGCGCCAGCAGCCAAGATCAGGATGCAAACTATGGCTACACCTTC.

This clone was counted a few times. J is TRBJ1-3 and V is TRBV7-6; 8 nucleotides agree with TRBD1. The V gene's germline CDR1 is SGHVS and CDR2 FNYEAQ. The V segment lost 5 bases and the J segment 8 bases; nucleotides outside the gene matches: 8. The CDR3 is made up of 14 amino acids. The CDR3 sequence is CASSLGTGLDTIYF. CDR3 DNA sequence: TGTGCCAGCAGCCTAGGGACAGGTCTAGACACCATATATTTT. Filled out from reference TRBV7-6 and TRBJ1-3, the complete variable domain reads GAGVSQSPRYKVTKRGQDVALRCDPISGHVSLYWYRQALGQGPEFLTYFNYEAQQDKSGLPNDRFSAERPEGSISTLTIQRTEQRDSAMYRCASSLGTGLDTIYFGEGSWLTVV.

This chain joins TRBV30 and TRBJ1-5; weak D call: TRBD1 (6 bases). The CDR3 runs 14 residues. CDR1 and CDR2 from the germline V gene are GTSNPN and SVGIG (reference sequence). V lost 1 base to trimming and J lost 6 bases, with 13 bases between them. As DNA, the CDR3 is TGTGCCTGGAGTGGTAAACAGGGCGGTCAGCCCCAGCATTTT. It yields the protein CAWSGKQGGQPQHF.

The chain carries TRBV9 and TRBJ1-6; D call uncertain. This CDR3 is built from 14 residues. Germline V CDR1 and CDR2: SGDLS, YYNGEE. Trimming removed 0 bases from V and 7 bases from J, with 8 bases in between. CDR3 residues: CASSVGAENSPLHF. CDR3 DNA sequence: TGTGCCAGCAGCGTAGGGGCCGAAAATTCACCCCTCCACTTT.

CDR3 region: CAWSVQGGNGYTF. CDR3 in DNA: TGTGCCTGGAGTGTACAAGGGGGAAACGGCTACACCTTC. V usage is TRBV30 and J usage is TRBJ1-2; D is perhaps TRBD1 (6 bases). Germline V gives CDR1 GTSNPN, CDR2 SVGIG (reference sequence). The CDR3 has 13 residues. The ends were cut back, 0 bases at V and 8 bases at J, with 13 bases in the middle.

V and J are TRBV7-8 and TRBJ2-1; a possible D gene is TRBD1 (6 bases). Trimming left V 6 bases short and J 0 bases short, with 12 bases between. Germline values: CDR1 SGHVS, CDR2 FQNEAQ. This CDR3 has 15 amino acids. The chain's CDR3 is CASSRQASSYNEQFF. In DNA form, the CDR3 reads TGTGCCAGCAGTCGACAGGCAAGCTCCTACAATGAGCAGTTCTTC.

V and J are TRBV30 and TRBJ1-3; the D is unclear. CDR1 GTSNPN and CDR2 SVGIG come from the germline V gene (reference sequence). Between the trimmed V and J ends, which lost 1 base and 1 base, there was a span of 8 bases. The CDR3 runs 14 residues. The CDR3 nucleotides are TGTGCCTGGAGTGGTCAGCCTTCTGGAAACACCATATATTTT. As protein: CAWSGQPSGNTIYF.

V and J are TRBV9 and TRBJ2-3; 7 bases align to TRBD1. Germline values: CDR1 SGDLS, CDR2 YYNGEE. The V and J ends lost 4 bases and 1 base, in that order; junction bases with no gene match: 6. This CDR3 is 15 amino acids long. Here the CDR3 DNA reads TGTGCCAGCAGCCCCCGAGGACAGGGCACAGATACGCAGTATTTT. Protein product: CASSPRGQGTDTQYF.

The chain recombines TRBV5-1 with TRBJ1-4, with no clear D. V shed 0 bases and J shed 7 bases, with 13 bases lying between them. CDR3 length: 15 residues. Germline CDR1 reads SGHRS; CDR2 reads YFSETQ. The chain's CDR3 is CASSLAGEVGEKLFF. Here the CDR3 DNA reads TGCGCCAGCAGCTTGGCCGGGGAGGTGGGTGAAAAACTGTTTTTT.

This chain links TRBV6-6 with TRBJ2-2, with 15 bases that match TRBD2. This CDR3 region has 16 residues. The J segment lost 6 bases and the V segment lost 5 bases, leaving 4 bases of the junction unmatched. Germline-derived CDR1 and CDR2 are MNHNY and SVGAGI (reference sequence). As DNA, the CDR3 is TGTGCCAGCAGTGGGACTAGCGGGGGGCTCTCCGGGGAGCTGTTTTTT. Its translation: CASSGTSGGLSGELFF.

The chain has TRBV13 and TRBJ2-1; D may be TRBD1 or TRBD2 (5 bases each). Germline CDR1 PRHDT, CDR2 FYEKMQ (reference sequence). With 5 bases removed from V and 2 bases from J, the gap between germline ends came to 25 bases. The CDR3 length is 19 residues. The CDR3 here is CASSQPGDRDRQTYNEQFF. CDR3 nucleotides: TGTGCCAGCAGCCAGCCTGGGGACCGGGATCGCCAGACCTACAATGAGCAGTTCTTC.

In this sample, this clone turned up a few times. The J gene is TRBJ1-2, the V gene TRBV5-4; D unresolved. The germline V gene has CDR1 SGHNT and CDR2 YYREEE (reference sequence). V was shortened by 2 bases and J by 3 bases, with 5 bases between the two germline ends. The CDR3 contains 12 residues. This CDR3 is CASSLWDYGYTF. Here the CDR3 DNA reads TGTGCCAGCAGCTTATGGGACTATGGCTACACCTTC. The variable domain in full, completed from reference TRBV5-4 and TRBJ1-2, reads ETGVTQSPTHLIKTRGQQVTLRCSSQSGHNTVSWYQQALGQGPQFIFQYYREEENGRGNFPPRFSGLQFPNYSSELNVNALELDDSALYLCASSLWDYGYTFGSGTRLTVV.

The rearrangement uses TRBV12-5 and TRBJ2-1; D might be TRBD1 or TRBD2, each matching 5 bases. This CDR3 is built from 14 residues. The V end was cut by 1 base, the J end by 12 bases, with 16 bases between. Per germline, CDR1 LGHNT and CDR2 FRNRAP. This chain's CDR3 is CASGLEPGTSSQFF. DNA for the CDR3: TGTGCTAGTGGTTTGGAACCGGGGACCTCGTCGCAGTTCTTC. Variable domain in full (rest from reference TRBV12-5 and TRBJ2-1): DARVTQTPRHKVTEMGQEVTMRCQPILGHNTVFWYRQTMMQGLELLAYFRNRAPLDDSGMPKDRFSAEMPDATLATLKIQPSEPRDSAVYFCASGLEPGTSSQFFGPGTRLTVL.

The chain is built from TRBV9 and TRBJ2-3, with 8 bases identical to TRBD2. CDR3 length: 16 residues. The trim removed 0 bases at V and 6 bases at J, leaving 9 bases unmatched. Germline V gene sequence: CDR1 SGDLS, CDR2 YYNGEE. CDR3 coding DNA: TGTGCCAGCAGCGTAGAGACGGGGGGGAGTGGGGATACGCAGTATTTT. Residues: CASSVETGGSGDTQYF.

The J gene is TRBJ2-7, the V gene TRBV7-2; a possible D gene is TRBD1 (5 bases). There are 13 residues in the CDR3. Per germline, CDR1 SGHTA and CDR2 FQGNSA. V shed 5 bases and J shed 0 bases, with 8 bases lying between them. The chain's CDR3 is CASSRQNSYEQYF. For the CDR3, the DNA is TGTGCCAGCAGCCGACAGAACTCCTACGAGCAGTACTTC.

The V and J genes are TRBV9 and TRBJ2-3; D possibly corresponds to TRBD2 (6 bases). The CDR3 covers 13 residues. Germline CDR1 SGDLS, CDR2 YYNGEE. V lost 2 bases and J 4 bases, leaving 8 bases between the germline ends. In DNA, the CDR3 is TGTGCCAGCAGCGTTGGGACTGCAGATACGCAGTATTTT. It is translated as CASSVGTADTQYF.

The gene calls are TRBV7-9 and TRBJ1-2, with a possible D match to TRBD1 (6 bases). The CDR3 consists of 15 residues. The germline CDR1 and CDR2 sequences are SEHNR and FQNEAQ (reference sequence). The V end was cut by 7 bases, the J end by 2 bases, with 17 bases between. The CDR3 DNA sequence: TGTGCCAGCACCCCTACGGGGGGCTCCAACTATGGCTACACCTTC. This translates into CASTPTGGSNYGYTF.